This is a list of T cell receptor beta chains from one sample in a study of response to subunit inactivated influenza vaccine. MiXCR was run by TCRdb on the RT-PCR reads, yielding one entry per CDR3 protein. In the table there are more than 550,000 distinct CDR3 sequences, 10% to 15% of which are singletons. The starting material was PBMCs from blood, obtained on the day of vaccination. These TCRs come from a man aged 45-60 years who received an inactivated influenza vaccine. Both conserved end residues are part of each CDR3. The order of the fields is J gene, V gene, CDR3 protein.

>TRBJ2-5|TRBV7-9
CASSLDPGGGDTQYF
>TRBJ2-1|TRBV5-1
CASSWAPLLEGYNEQFF
>TRBJ2-3|TRBV4-3
CASSQELAGVTDTQYF
>TRBJ2-1|TRBV29-1
CSVRASGDNEQFF
>TRBJ2-5|TRBV7-8
CASSLEYRNLDEETQYF
>TRBJ1-4|TRBV25-1
CASRGGGDKLFF
>TRBJ1-1|TRBV20-1
CSAVQGNTEAFF
>TRBJ2-5|TRBV12-3/TRBV12-4
CASSPGQAGRQETQYF
>TRBJ1-2|TRBV6-5
CASSYSGVLLYGYTF
>TRBJ1-6|TRBV4-3
CASSLSSGSHNSPLHF